This TCR beta chain appears in the sequencing data of a study of early T cells in non-severe SARS-CoV-2 infection. Study at large: Sequencing of unsorted whole blood was done on bulk RNA, leaving chains unpaired.

Findings and limits, study-wide: A preference for anti-spike CD8 responses marked VDJdb matching, which missed private and CD4 specificities.

Many counts were recorded for this clonotype. Antigen specificity is unknown. The germline V and J ends were trimmed by 0 bases and 4 bases, with 19 bases remaining between them. The CDR3 extends over 17 amino acids. Germline V gene lookup returns CDR1 DFQATT and CDR2 SNEGSKA (reference sequence). The library protocol tagged individual cDNA molecules with unique molecular identifiers. TCRdb reprocessed the 5' RACE reads with MiXCR, giving one entry per CDR3 protein. The sample lists about 80,000 distinct CDR3 sequences; over 9% were seen once. This TCR was recovered from an adult who was a healthcare worker with PCR-confirmed SARS-CoV-2 infection or an uninfected control (not recorded which). The chain recombines TRBV20-1 with TRBJ1-5; perhaps TRBD1 as D (6 bases). The source material was whole blood. Here the CDR3 reads CSARDGTSESRNQPQHF. DNA for the CDR3: TGCAGTGCTAGAGATGGGACAAGTGAATCGCGAAATCAGCCCCAGCATTTT.